Below are 32 T cell receptor beta chains sequenced from a single sample in a study. TCRdb re-derived calls from the RT-PCR reads in MiXCR, one entry per CDR3 protein. The data contain about 680,000 distinct CDR3 sequences, 14% of them seen just once; the ten biggest clones take up 3.6%. Input material: memory CD4+ T cells from blood. These receptors came from a female donor in good health, serving as a healthy control.

This clonotype occurred many times. The V call is TRBV24-1, the J call TRBJ2-3; no definite D call. The V end was cut by 3 bases, the J end by 0 bases, with 9 bases between. This CDR3 spans 15 amino acids. CDR1 is KGHDR, CDR2 SFDVKD, per germline. CDR3 protein: CATSDTRRSTDTQYF. DNA for the CDR3: TGTGCCACCAGTGATACCCGACGGAGCACAGATACGCAGTATTTT.

J is TRBJ1-2 and V is TRBV7-2; D is unresolved. Germline assignment: CDR1 SGHTA and CDR2 FQGNSA. The CDR3 covers 16 residues. With 4 bases removed from V and 0 bases from J, the gap between germline ends came to 15 bases. CDR3 sequence (DNA): TGTGCCAGCAGCTCCTCCGGGCCCTCAGCTAACTATGGCTACACCTTC. It specifies CASSSSGPSANYGYTF.

In its sample, this clonotype was seen a few times. The chain has TRBV6-2 or TRBV6-3 and TRBJ2-7; D remains unclear. The CDR3 runs 13 residues. The V and J ends lost 2 bases and 1 base respectively, with 6 bases between them. Germline assignment: CDR1 MNHEY and CDR2 SVGEGT. The CDR3 region has the DNA TGTGCCAGCAGTTACATATGGTCCTACGAGCAGTACTTC. Translating gives CASSYIWSYEQYF.

This clonotype has only a few counts. The V and J genes are TRBV7-9 and TRBJ1-2; 9 bases line up with TRBD1. The CDR3 contains 14 residues. J was trimmed by 3 bases and V by 5 bases; bases with no gene match: 4. Per the germline V gene, CDR1 is SEHNR and CDR2 is FQNEAQ (reference sequence). This CDR3 reads CASSRDRDDYGYTF. CDR3 coding DNA: TGTGCCAGCAGCCGGGACAGGGATGACTATGGCTACACCTTC. Filled out from reference TRBV7-9 and TRBJ1-2, the complete variable domain reads DTGVSQNPRHKITKRGQNVTFRCDPISEHNRLYWYRQTLGQGPEFLTYFQNEAQLEKSRLLSDRFSAERPKGSFSTLEIQRTEQGDSAMYLCASSRDRDDYGYTFGSGTRLTVV.

In regard to this clonotype: With a much larger clone just one base away, this may be a read error. The chain has TRBV7-8 and TRBJ2-1; TRBD2 matches at 10 bases. Germline V lookup: CDR1 SGHVS, CDR2 FQNEAQ. The CDR3 contains 14 residues. J was trimmed by 3 bases and V by 5 bases; bases with no gene match: 1. This CDR3 is CASSGTSVYNEQFF. The CDR3 DNA is TGTGCCAGCAGCGGGACTAGCGTCTACAATGAGCAGTTCTTC.

This clonotype showed up just a few times. This chain uses TRBV6-6 with TRBJ1-1, with no clear D. The CDR3 covers 19 residues. Trimming shortened V by 2 bases and J by 1 base, and 23 bases separated the two germline ends. Germline V CDR1 and CDR2: MNHNY, SVGAGI (reference sequence). The CDR3: CASSYTPLATQRSNTEAFF. In DNA, the CDR3 is TGTGCCAGCAGTTACACCCCTTTGGCAACACAGAGATCGAACACTGAAGCTTTCTTT.

This clonotype appeared a few times. The chain combines TRBV6-5 with TRBJ2-7, with TRBD1 matching over 7 bases. There are 16 residues in the CDR3. Germline lookup yields CDR1 MNHEY and CDR2 SVGAGI. After removal of 6 bases from V and 2 bases from J, the junction contained 13 bases not matched to a gene. The CDR3: CASRLSYRGYTYEQYF. The CDR3 coding sequence is TGTGCCAGCAGGCTATCTTACAGGGGTTACACCTACGAGCAGTACTTC.

This clonotype turned up a few times. The genes are TRBV6-1 and TRBJ2-1, with 9 bases aligning to TRBD1. V lost 1 base and J lost 3; bases outside the gene matches: 7. The CDR3 covers 17 residues. Germline V gene data show CDR1 as MNHNS and CDR2 as SASEGT. The CDR3 sequence: CASSEDRGRTNYNEQFF. CDR3 DNA sequence: TGTGCCAGCAGTGAAGACAGGGGGCGAACCAACTACAATGAGCAGTTCTTC.

This clonotype was counted ten times or more. This chain uses TRBV7-2 with TRBJ1-1; no definite D call. Germline V gene data show CDR1 as SGHTA and CDR2 as FQGNSA. V gave up 5 bases and J gave up 4 bases, with 5 bases separating them. The CDR3 extends over 11 amino acids. The chain's CDR3 is CASSVATEAFF. The CDR3 DNA reads as TGTGCCAGCAGCGTGGCCACTGAAGCTTTCTTT.

The chain has TRBV10-3 and TRBJ1-2; 7 bases map to TRBD1. Germline assignment: CDR1 ENHRY and CDR2 SYGVKD. CDR3 length equals 10 residues. V dropped 11 bases and J dropped 6; count of bases not matched to a gene: 3. The CDR3 spells CAAGGDGYTF. DNA for the CDR3: TGTGCCGCAGGGGGGGATGGCTACACCTTC.

The rearrangement joins TRBV20-1 to TRBJ2-2; D remains unclear. Trimming pared 0 bases from V and 3 bases from J, leaving 11 bases between. Germline CDR1 is DFQATT and CDR2 is SNEGSKA (reference sequence). The length of the CDR3 is 15 residues. The CDR3 DNA is TGCAGTGCTAGAGATTCTGGACCCTACACCGGGGAGCTGTTTTTT. Translating it yields CSARDSGPYTGELFF.

This clonotype occurred once. The rearrangement joins TRBV28 to TRBJ2-1, with 8 bases aligning to TRBD1. The CDR3 spans 15 residues. With 10 bases clipped from V and 2 bases from J, the junction kept 10 bases outside the gene matches. Germline assignment: CDR1 MDHEN and CDR2 SYDVKM. In DNA, the CDR3 is TGTGCCACCCAACGCGACAGGGGTCCCTACAATGAGCAGTTCTTC. Translating it yields CATQRDRGPYNEQFF.

This clonotype occurred many times. CDR3 nucleotides: TGTGCCAGCAGCCACAGGAGTTTTGGGGACGAGCAGTACTTC. This codes for CASSHRSFGDEQYF. V is TRBV12-3 or TRBV12-4 and J is TRBJ2-7; D possibly corresponds to TRBD1 (5 bases). V lost 6 bases to trimming and J lost 5 bases, with 17 bases between them. The CDR3 spans 14 residues.

A few counts support this clonotype. J is TRBJ2-1 and V is TRBV11-2; 8 nucleotides align to TRBD2. Looked up from germline, CDR1 is SGHAT and CDR2 is FQNNGV. There are 21 residues in the CDR3. V shed 4 bases, J shed 0 bases, and the junction held 20 bases outside the gene matches. CDR3 nucleotide sequence: TGTGCCAGCAGCTCGGCGAGGTTTGGCGGGAGGAAACAGAGCTCCTACAATGAGCAGTTCTTC. Protein sequence: CASSSARFGGRKQSSYNEQFF.

This clonotype was detected once. This sequence joins TRBV28 and TRBJ1-2; D is uncertain. V lost 3 bases and J 4 bases, leaving 15 bases between the germline ends. The CDR3 totals 15 residues. Per germline, CDR1 MDHEN and CDR2 SYDVKM. The CDR3 nucleotides read TGTGCCAGCAGTTTGGTTGTCACCTCGGGCTATGGCTACACCTTC. Translating gives CASSLVVTSGYGYTF.

The chain couples TRBV18 to TRBJ2-4, with D possibly being TRBD1 (6 bases). V lost 3 bases and J lost 0, with 12 bases in between. This CDR3 has 16 residues. Germline lookup yields CDR1 KGHSH and CDR2 LQKENI. CDR3 DNA sequence: TGTGCCAGCTCACCCAAGGACAGCCTAGCCAAAAACATTCAGTACTTC. Translating it yields CASSPKDSLAKNIQYF. Full variable domain (rest looked up from reference TRBV18 and TRBJ2-4): NAGVMQNPRHLVRRRGQEARLRCSPMKGHSHVYWYRQLPEEGLKFMVYLQKENIIDESGMPKERFSAEFPKEGPSILRIQQVVRGDSAAYFCASSPKDSLAKNIQYFGAGTRLSVL.

This chain links TRBV6-6 with TRBJ1-5; D is unresolved. CDR1 is MNHNY, CDR2 SVGAGI, per germline (reference sequence). The CDR3 covers 14 residues. Trimming pared 7 bases from V and 2 bases from J, leaving 12 bases between. The chain's CDR3 is CASKNDAGNQPQHF. In nucleotides, the CDR3 is TGTGCCAGCAAAAACGACGCTGGCAATCAGCCCCAGCATTTT.

V and J are TRBV20-1 and TRBJ2-1, with 7 bases fitting TRBD1. From germline, CDR1 is DFQATT and CDR2 SNEGSKA (reference sequence). V lost 6 bases to trimming and J lost 9 bases; unmatched junction nucleotides: 14. This CDR3 is built from 14 residues. This chain's CDR3 is CSASAGTAGGEQFF. The CDR3 DNA follows: TGCAGTGCCTCTGCCGGGACAGCCGGAGGTGAGCAGTTCTTC.

The table lists this clonotype with many counts. The chain has TRBV4-2 and TRBJ2-5, with D possibly matching TRBD2 (7 bases). The CDR3 is 16 residues long. V gave up 1 base and J gave up 5 bases, with 17 bases separating them. The V gene's germline CDR1 is LGHNA and CDR2 YNFKEQ. The CDR3 sequence: CASSQVLAEGGETQYF. In DNA form, the CDR3 reads TGTGCCAGCAGCCAAGTCCTAGCGGAGGGGGGGGAGACCCAGTACTTC.

This clonotype was recorded many times. The rearrangement joins TRBV29-1 to TRBJ2-1; 7 bases are a match to TRBD1. There are 16 residues in the CDR3. Trimming took 2 bases from V and 2 from J; bases not matched to a gene: 9. The germline gives CDR1 SQVTM, CDR2 ANQGSEA. CDR3 nucleotides: TGCAGCGTTGAACCTGGGACAGCCTTTGCCTACAATGAGCAGTTCTTC. Translating gives CSVEPGTAFAYNEQFF.

This clonotype was detected a few times. This rearrangement joins TRBV4-3 to TRBJ2-5; TRBD2 matches 13 bases. The V segment lost 1 base and the J segment 2 bases; nucleotides outside the gene matches: 1. The CDR3 sequence is 16 residues long. Germline-derived CDR1 and CDR2 are LGHNA and YSLEER. The CDR3 region is CASSQGTSGRQETQYF. CDR3 coding DNA: TGCGCCAGCAGCCAAGGGACTAGCGGGAGACAAGAGACCCAGTACTTC.

On this clonotype: A much larger clone differs by one base, so this may be a read error. The chain combines TRBV9 with TRBJ1-4, with D possibly being TRBD1 (6 bases). CDR3 size: 15 residues. In germline, CDR1 is SGDLS, CDR2 YYNGEE. V lost 3 bases, J lost 3 bases, and 12 bases lay in between. CDR3: CASSGRDKANEKLFF. Here the CDR3 DNA reads TGTGCCAGCAGCGGCCGGGACAAGGCTAATGAAAAACTGTTTTTT.

A remark on this clonotype: Possible read error: a much larger clone is one base away. This chain uses TRBV11-2 with TRBJ2-5; D perhaps matches TRBD1 (6 bases). Between the trimmed V and J ends, which lost 3 bases and 3 bases, there was a span of 8 bases. Germline CDR1 reads SGHAT; CDR2 reads FQNNGV. CDR3 length: 13 residues. The CDR3 here is CASSFHREETQYF. In DNA, the CDR3 is TGTGCCAGCAGCTTCCACAGGGAAGAGACCCAGTACTTC. The full variable domain, its missing parts supplied by reference TRBV11-2 and TRBJ2-5, is EAGVAQSPRYKIIEKRQSVAFWCNPISGHATLYWYQQILGQGPKLLIQFQNNGVVDDSQLPKDRFSAERLKGVDSTLKIQPAKLEDSAVYLCASSFHREETQYFGPGTRLLVL.

V and J are TRBV2 and TRBJ2-5; D is perhaps TRBD2 (6 bases). Germline CDR1 reads SNHLY; CDR2 reads FYNNEI. V was clipped by 11 bases and J by 4 bases, with 14 bases between them. This CDR3 has 12 amino acids. This chain's CDR3 is CALRGGGETQYF. CDR3 bases: TGTGCCCTGCGGGGAGGTGGAGAGACCCAGTACTTC.

This rearrangement joins TRBV29-1 to TRBJ1-2, with D possibly being TRBD1 (6 bases). Germline CDR1 SQVTM, CDR2 ANQGSEA. V lost 3 bases to trimming and J lost 2 bases, with 7 bases between them. This CDR3 has 12 amino acids. In DNA form, the CDR3 reads TGCAGCGTTGATGACAGGAACTATGGCTACACCTTC. Translation: CSVDDRNYGYTF. Drawing the rest from reference TRBV29-1 and TRBJ1-2, the complete variable domain is SAVISQKPSRDICQRGTSLTIQCQVDSQVTMMFWYRQQPGQSLTLIATANQGSEATYESGFVIDKFPISRPNLTFSTLTVSNMSPEDSSIYLCSVDDRNYGYTFGSGTRLTVV.

The chain combines TRBV9 with TRBJ2-5; 16 bases agree with TRBD2. The junction had 6 bases not matched to a gene; V was cut back by 3 bases and J by 4 bases. The germline CDR1 and CDR2 sequences are SGDLS and YYNGEE. CDR3 length equals 17 residues. The CDR3 protein is CASSAGTSGGARETQYF. The CDR3 DNA reads TGTGCCAGCAGCGCAGGGACTAGCGGGGGGGCCAGAGAGACCCAGTACTTC. The whole variable domain, remainder taken from reference TRBV9 and TRBJ2-5, is DSGVTQTPKHLITATGQRVTLRCSPRSGDLSVYWYQQSLDQGLQFLIQYYNGEERAKGNILERFSAQQFPDLHSELNLSSLELGDSALYFCASSAGTSGGARETQYFGPGTRLLVL.

This clonotype was seen a handful of times. This sequence joins TRBV6-6 and TRBJ1-4; D remains ambiguous. This CDR3 contains 14 residues. The V end lost 6 bases, the J end lost 6 bases, and 14 bases lay between the germline ends. Germline CDR1 and CDR2: MNHNY and SVGAGI (reference sequence). CDR3: CASSLGRYDEKLFF. CDR3 sequence (DNA): TGTGCCAGCAGCCTAGGACGGTACGATGAAAAACTGTTTTTT.

This chain links TRBV25-1 with TRBJ2-7; 16 positions match TRBD2. The CDR3 sequence is 16 residues long. After removal of 5 bases from V and 5 bases from J, the junction contained 6 bases not matched to a gene. Germline V lookup: CDR1 MGHDK, CDR2 SYGVNS. The DNA for the CDR3 is TGTGCCAGCAGTTTGGGACTAGCGGGAGGGATTCACGAGCAGTACTTC. Translating gives CASSLGLAGGIHEQYF.

The chain recombines TRBV27 with TRBJ2-7; 7 positions agree with TRBD1. The germline gives CDR1 MNHEY, CDR2 SMNVEV (reference sequence). Losses at the gene ends were 5 bases for V and 4 bases for J; bases not matched to a gene: 8. The CDR3 spans 14 residues. The CDR3 protein is CASSRQGRRYEQYF. CDR3 in DNA: TGTGCCAGCAGTCGACAGGGTAGAAGGTACGAGCAGTACTTC.

This chain connects TRBV5-1 to TRBJ2-2, with 7 nucleotides matching TRBD1. The J segment lost 0 bases and the V segment lost 8 bases, leaving 4 bases of the junction unmatched. There are 14 residues in the CDR3. The germline CDR1 and CDR2 sequences are SGHRS and YFSETQ. CDR3 residues: CASTQGSNTGELFF. As DNA, the CDR3 is TGCGCCAGTACACAGGGGTCGAACACCGGGGAGCTGTTTTTT.

This chain uses TRBV5-1 with TRBJ1-1, with 9 positions matching TRBD1. This CDR3 contains 14 residues. Per germline, CDR1 SGHRS and CDR2 YFSETQ. The junction had 10 bases not matched to a gene; V was cut back by 7 bases and J by 6 bases. The chain's CDR3 is CASGTTGGISEAFF. The CDR3 region has the DNA TGCGCCAGCGGAACGACAGGGGGTATCTCTGAAGCTTTCTTT.

The V and J genes are TRBV27 and TRBJ2-7, with 9 bases matching TRBD1. Germline V gene lookup returns CDR1 MNHEY and CDR2 SMNVEV (reference sequence). The CDR3 loop spans 16 amino acids. With 5 bases clipped from V and 4 bases from J, the junction kept 12 bases outside the gene matches. The CDR3 sequence: CASSRDTGTGPYEQYF. CDR3 coding DNA: TGTGCCAGCAGTCGAGACACCGGGACAGGGCCATACGAGCAGTACTTC.